This record covers a single T cell receptor beta chain. Other DNA sequences in this sample translate to the same CDR3. The V end lost 0 bases, the J end lost 1 base, and 3 bases lay between the germline ends. Germline loops: CDR1 SQVTM, CDR2 ANQGSEA. This CDR3 has 12 amino acids. The data derive from a study of OX40 agonist ivuxolimab in advanced cancers. The method was immunoSEQ multiplex PCR; TCRdb's version includes in-frame clones alone and lacks a portion of them. The sample has approximately 70,000 clones; about nine tenths are singletons. The J gene is TRBJ1-1, the V gene TRBV29-1; D remains unclear. Source: CD4+ or CD8+ T cells sorted from blood, taken in a trial of the OX40 agonist ivuxolimab. This clonotype was sampled from an adult with an advanced solid tumor such as melanoma, head and neck, liver or kidney cancer. CDR3 amino acids: CSVEDGNTEAFF. Written as DNA, the CDR3 is TGCAGCGTTGAAGACGGGAACACTGAAGCTTTCTTT.